This T cell receptor (beta chain) comes out of a study of shared clonotypes between healthy human individuals. As for the study in general: CD4 naive and memory got three plates each, CD8 naive two, CD8 memory one.

Libraries were prepared by immunoSEQ multiplex PCR; TCRdb keeps only in-frame clonotypes and omits some of them. The data show some 2,000,000 clones, with approximately 96% seen just once and 0.1% to 0.15% held by the top ten. The CDR3 is made up of 13 amino acids. The germline gives CDR1 GTSNPN, CDR2 SVGIG (reference sequence). V trimming: 7 bases; J trimming: 0 bases; junction bases outside the gene matches: 5. This sequence was found in a man between 18 and 29 years old in good health. Sequencing used naive CD4+ T cells sorted from blood. The subset here: CD45RA+ positively selected. The J gene is TRBJ2-7, the V gene TRBV30; 8 bases align to TRBD2. The CDR3 loop is CAFGRDNSYEQYF. DNA of the CDR3: TGTGCCTTCGGGAGGGACAACTCCTACGAGCAGTACTTC. The whole variable domain, remainder taken from reference TRBV30 and TRBJ2-7, is SQTIHQWPATLVQPVGSPLSLECTVEGTSNPNLYWYRQAAGRGLQLLFYSVGIGQISSEVPQNLSASRPQDRQFILSSKKLLLSDSGFYLCAFGRDNSYEQYFGPGTRLTVT.